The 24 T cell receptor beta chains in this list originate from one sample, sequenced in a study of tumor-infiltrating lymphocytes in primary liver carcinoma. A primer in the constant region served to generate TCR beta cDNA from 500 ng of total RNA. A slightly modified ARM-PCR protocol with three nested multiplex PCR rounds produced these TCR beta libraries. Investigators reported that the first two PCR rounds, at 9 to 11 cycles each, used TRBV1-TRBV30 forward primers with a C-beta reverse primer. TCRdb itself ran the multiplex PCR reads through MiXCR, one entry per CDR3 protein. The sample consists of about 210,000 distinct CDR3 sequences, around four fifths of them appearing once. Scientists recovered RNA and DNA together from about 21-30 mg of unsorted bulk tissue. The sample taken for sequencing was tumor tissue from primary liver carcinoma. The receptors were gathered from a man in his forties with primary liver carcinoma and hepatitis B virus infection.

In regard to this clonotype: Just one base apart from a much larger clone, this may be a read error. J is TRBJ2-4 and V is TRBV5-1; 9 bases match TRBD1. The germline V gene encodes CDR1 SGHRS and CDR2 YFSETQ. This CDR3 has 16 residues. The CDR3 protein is CASSLGATGGFNIHYF. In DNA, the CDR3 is TGCGCCAGCAGCTTGGGGGCGACAGGGGGTTTTAACATTCACTACTTC.

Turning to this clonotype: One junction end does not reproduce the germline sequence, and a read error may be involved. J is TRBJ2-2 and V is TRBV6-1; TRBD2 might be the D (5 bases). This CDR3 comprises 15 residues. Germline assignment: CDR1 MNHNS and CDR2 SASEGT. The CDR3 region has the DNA TGTGCCATCAGTGAAGTGTGGTGGCTCGCCGGGGAACTGTTTTTT. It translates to CAISEVWWLAGELFF.

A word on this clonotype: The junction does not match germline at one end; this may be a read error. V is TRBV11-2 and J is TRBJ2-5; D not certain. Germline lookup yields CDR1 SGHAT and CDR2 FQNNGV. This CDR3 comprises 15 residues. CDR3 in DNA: TGTGCCAGCAGCCCCCGGTCAGCCCCAGATGTGACCCAATACTTC. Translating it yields CASSPRSAPDVTQYF.

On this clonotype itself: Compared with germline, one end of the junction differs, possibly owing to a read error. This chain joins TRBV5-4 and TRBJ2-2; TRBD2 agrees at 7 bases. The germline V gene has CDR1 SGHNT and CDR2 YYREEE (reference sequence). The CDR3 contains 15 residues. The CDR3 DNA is TGTACCAGCAGCTGGGACTACTTCAACACCGGGGAGCTGGTTTTT. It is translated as CTSSWDYFNTGELVF.

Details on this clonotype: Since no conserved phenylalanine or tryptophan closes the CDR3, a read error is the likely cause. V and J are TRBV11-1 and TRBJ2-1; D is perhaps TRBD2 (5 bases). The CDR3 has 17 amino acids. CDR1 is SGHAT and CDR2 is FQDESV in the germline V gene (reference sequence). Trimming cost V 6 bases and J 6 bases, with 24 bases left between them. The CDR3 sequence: CASSSNGMSRLFNEQFL. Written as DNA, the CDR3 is TGTGCCAGCAGTTCAAACGGGATGAGCAGGTTGTTCAATGAGCAGTTCCTG.

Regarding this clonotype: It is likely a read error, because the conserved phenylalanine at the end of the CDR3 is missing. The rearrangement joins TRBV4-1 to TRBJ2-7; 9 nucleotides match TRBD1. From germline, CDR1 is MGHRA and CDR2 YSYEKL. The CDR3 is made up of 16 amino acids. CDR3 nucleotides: TGCGCCAACAGCCCACGGGACAGGGCTAGTTTGTATGAGCAGTACTTA. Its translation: CANSPRDRASLYEQYL.

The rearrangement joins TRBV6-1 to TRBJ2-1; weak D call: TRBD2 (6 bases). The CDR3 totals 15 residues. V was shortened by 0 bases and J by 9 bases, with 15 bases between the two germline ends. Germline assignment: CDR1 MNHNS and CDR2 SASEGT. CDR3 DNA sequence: TGTGCCAGCAGTGAAGCATGGGGGGACTTCAGTGAGCAGTTCTTC. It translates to CASSEAWGDFSEQFF.

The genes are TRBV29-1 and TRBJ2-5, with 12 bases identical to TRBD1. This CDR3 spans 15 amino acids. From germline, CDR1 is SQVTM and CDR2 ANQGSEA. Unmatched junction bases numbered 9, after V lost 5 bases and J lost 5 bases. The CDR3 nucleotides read TGCAGCGTTTCCGGGACAGGGGGCTCGTGGGAGACCCAGTACTTC. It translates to CSVSGTGGSWETQYF.

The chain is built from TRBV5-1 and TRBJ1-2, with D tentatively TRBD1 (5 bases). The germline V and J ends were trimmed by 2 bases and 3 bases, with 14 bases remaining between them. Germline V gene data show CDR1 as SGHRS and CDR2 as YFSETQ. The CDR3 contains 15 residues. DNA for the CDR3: TGCGCCAGCAGCTTACCCGGAGGAGGGGACTATGGCTACACCTTC. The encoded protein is CASSLPGGGDYGYTF. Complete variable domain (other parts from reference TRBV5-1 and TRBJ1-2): KAGVTQTPRYLIKTRGQQVTLSCSPISGHRSVSWYQQTPGQGLQFLFEYFSETQRNKGNFPGRFSGRQFSNSRSEMNVSTLELGDSALYLCASSLPGGGDYGYTFGSGTRLTVV.

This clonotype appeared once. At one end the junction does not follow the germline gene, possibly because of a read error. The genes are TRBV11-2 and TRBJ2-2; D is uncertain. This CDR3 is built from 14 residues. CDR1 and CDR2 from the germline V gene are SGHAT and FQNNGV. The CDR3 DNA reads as TGTGCTAGCAGCACAGACTCGGACGCCTGGGAGCTGTTTTTT. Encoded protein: CASSTDSDAWELFF.

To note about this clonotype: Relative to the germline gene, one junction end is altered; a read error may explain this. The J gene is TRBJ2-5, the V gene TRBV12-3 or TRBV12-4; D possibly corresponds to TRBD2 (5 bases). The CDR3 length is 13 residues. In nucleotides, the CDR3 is TGTGCCAGTTCGCTAGTGGGAGTGGAGACCCAATGCTTC. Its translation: CASSLVGVETQCF.

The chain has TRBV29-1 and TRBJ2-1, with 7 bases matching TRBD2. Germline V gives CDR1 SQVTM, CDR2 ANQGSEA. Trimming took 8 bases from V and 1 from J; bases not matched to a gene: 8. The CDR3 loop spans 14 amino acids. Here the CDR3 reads CSWGGSGSYNEQFF. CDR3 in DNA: TGCAGCTGGGGGGGGAGCGGTTCCTACAATGAGCAGTTCTTC.

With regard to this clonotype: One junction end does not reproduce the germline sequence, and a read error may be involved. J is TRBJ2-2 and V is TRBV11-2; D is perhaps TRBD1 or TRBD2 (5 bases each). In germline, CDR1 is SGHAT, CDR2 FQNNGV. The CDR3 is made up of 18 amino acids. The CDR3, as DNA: TGTGCCAGCATCATCACCGCTAAATGGATGGTGGGGACCGGGGAGCTGTCTTTT. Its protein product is CASIITAKWMVGTGELSF.

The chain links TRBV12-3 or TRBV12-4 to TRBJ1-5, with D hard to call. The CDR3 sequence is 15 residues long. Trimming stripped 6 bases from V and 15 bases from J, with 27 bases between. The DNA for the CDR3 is TGTGCCAGCAGCCCAGCAGCGCAGGCTAACCAGTCCCGGCATTTT. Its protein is CASSPAAQANQSRHF.

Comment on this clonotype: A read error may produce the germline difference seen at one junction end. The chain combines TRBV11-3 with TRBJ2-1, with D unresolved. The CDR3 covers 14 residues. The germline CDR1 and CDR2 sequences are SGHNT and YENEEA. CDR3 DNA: TGTGCCAGCAGCTTAGGCGCCTCGAATAATGACCAGTTCTTC. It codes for CASSLGASNNDQFF.

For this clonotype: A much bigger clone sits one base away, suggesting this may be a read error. The CDR3 loop reads CASSSPRQEPGTQYF. CDR3 DNA: TGTGCCAGCAGCTCTCCTCGACAAGAGCCAGGTACGCAGTATTTT. J is TRBJ2-3 and V is TRBV7-2; D unresolved. From germline, CDR1 is SGHTA and CDR2 FQGNSA. This CDR3 has 15 amino acids. V lost 4 bases and J 8 bases, leaving 19 bases between the germline ends. Supplemented by reference TRBV7-2 and TRBJ2-3, the full variable domain reads GAGVSQSPSNKVTEKGKDVELRCDPISGHTALYWYRQSLGQGLEFLIYFQGNSAPDKSGLPSDRFSAERTGGSVSTLTIQRTQQEDSAVYLCASSSPRQEPGTQYFGPGTRLTVL.

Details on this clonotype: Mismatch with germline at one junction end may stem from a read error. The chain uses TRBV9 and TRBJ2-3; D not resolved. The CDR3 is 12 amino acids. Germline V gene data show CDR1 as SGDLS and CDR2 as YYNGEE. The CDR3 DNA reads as TGTGCCTGCAGTACACAGACAGATACGCAGTATTTT. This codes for CACSTQTDTQYF.

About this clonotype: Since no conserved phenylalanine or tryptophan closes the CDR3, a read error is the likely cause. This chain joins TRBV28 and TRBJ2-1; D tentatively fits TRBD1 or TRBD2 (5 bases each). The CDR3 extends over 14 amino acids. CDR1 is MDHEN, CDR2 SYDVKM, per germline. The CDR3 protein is CGTGRGGLYNEQFL. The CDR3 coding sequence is TGTGGCACCGGTCGTGGGGGTTTATACAACGAGCAGTTCTTG.

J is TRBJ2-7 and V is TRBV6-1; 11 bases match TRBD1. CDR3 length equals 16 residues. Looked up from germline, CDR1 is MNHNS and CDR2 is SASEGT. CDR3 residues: CASFPQPGQGDNEQYF. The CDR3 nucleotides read TGTGCAAGCTTCCCCCAACCGGGACAGGGGGATAACGAGCAGTACTTC.

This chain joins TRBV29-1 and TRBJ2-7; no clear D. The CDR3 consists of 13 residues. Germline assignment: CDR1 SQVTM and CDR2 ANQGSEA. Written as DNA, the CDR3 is TGCAGCGTTTTGGGGATTACTTTCTACGAGCAGCATGTC. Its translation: CSVLGITFYEQHV.

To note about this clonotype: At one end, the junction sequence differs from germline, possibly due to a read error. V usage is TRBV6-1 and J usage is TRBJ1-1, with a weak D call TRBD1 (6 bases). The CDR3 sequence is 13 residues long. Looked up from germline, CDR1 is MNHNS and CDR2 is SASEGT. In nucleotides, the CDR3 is TGTGTCAGCAGTGAAGTCAGGGACACAGAAGCTTTCTTT. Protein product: CVSSEVRDTEAFF.

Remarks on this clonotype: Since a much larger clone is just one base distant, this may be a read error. CDR3 residues: CASSPRNTGYTEAFF. CDR3 bases: TGTGCCAGCAGTCCCCGGAACACTGGATACACTGAAGCTTTCTTT. The chain combines TRBV28 with TRBJ1-1; no reliable D call. V was cut by 5 bases and J by 3 bases, with 16 bases left in between. Germline CDR1 and CDR2: MDHEN and SYDVKM. CDR3 length: 15 residues.

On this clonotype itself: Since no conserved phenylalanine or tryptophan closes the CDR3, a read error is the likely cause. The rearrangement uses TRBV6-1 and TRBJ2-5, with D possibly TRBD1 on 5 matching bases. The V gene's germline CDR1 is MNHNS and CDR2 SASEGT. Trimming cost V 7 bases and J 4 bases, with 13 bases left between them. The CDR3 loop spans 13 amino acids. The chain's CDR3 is CASNVRGTETQYL. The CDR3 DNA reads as TGTGCCAGCAATGTAAGGGGTACAGAGACCCAGTACCTC.

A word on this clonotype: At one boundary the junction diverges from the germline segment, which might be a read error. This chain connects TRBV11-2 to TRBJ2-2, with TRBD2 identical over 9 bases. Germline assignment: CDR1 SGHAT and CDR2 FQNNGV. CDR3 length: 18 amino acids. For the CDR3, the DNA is TGTGCCAGCAGCATAGTTGTCCCTAGCGGGGTCAACACCGGGGAGTTGTTTTTT. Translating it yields CASSIVVPSGVNTGELFF. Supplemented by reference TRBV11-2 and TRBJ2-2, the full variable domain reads EAGVAQSPRYKIIEKRQSVAFWCNPISGHATLYWYQQILGQGPKLLIQFQNNGVVDDSQLPKDRFSAERLKGVDSTLKIQPAKLEDSAVYLCASSIVVPSGVNTGELFFGEGSRLTVL.